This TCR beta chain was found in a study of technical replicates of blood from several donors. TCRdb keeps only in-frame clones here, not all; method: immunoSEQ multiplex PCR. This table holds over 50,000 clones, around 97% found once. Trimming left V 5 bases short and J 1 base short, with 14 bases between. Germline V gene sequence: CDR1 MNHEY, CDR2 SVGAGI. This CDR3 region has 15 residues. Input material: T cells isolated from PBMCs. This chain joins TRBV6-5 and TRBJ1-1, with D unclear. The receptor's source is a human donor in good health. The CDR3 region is CASSPLRKRNTEAFF. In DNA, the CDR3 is TGTGCCAGCAGTCCCCTGCGGAAACGGAACACTGAAGCTTTCTTT.